Listed below are T cell receptor beta chains from one sample, sequenced in a study of shared T cell receptors in the human thymus. Measured with immunoSEQ multiplex PCR; TCRdb has only the in-frame clones, and not every one. The sample includes 700,000 to 750,000 clones, approximately 85% of them seen just once. The same sample was also studied in work on human thymus T cells.

Sequencing was carried out using thymocytes. The source of these receptors is a girl under three years old with a congenital heart defect. Each CDR3 is given with its conserved first and last residue. The order of the fields is J gene, V gene, clone size, D gene, CDR3 DNA, CDR3 protein. A D gene is named only where the DNA matches it firmly. Rows may omit the clone size; those that give it use once, few, many or a size class.

J: TRBJ1-1
V: TRBV5-1
size: .
D: TRBD1
DNA: TGCGCCAGCAGCTTATTCGGACAGGGGGTTAGGAACACTGAAGCTTTCTTT
CDR3: CASSLFGQGVRNTEAFF

J: TRBJ1-5
V: TRBV11-2
size: .
D: .
DNA: TGTGCCAGCAGCTTGAGCAGGGGTGAGCCCCAGCATTTT
CDR3: CASSLSRGEPQHF

J: TRBJ2-2
V: TRBV5-1
size: .
D: .
DNA: TGCGCCAGCAGCCTTTACACCGGGGAGCTGTTTTTT
CDR3: CASSLYTGELFF

J: TRBJ2-1
V: TRBV6-5
size: .
D: .
DNA: TGTGCCAGCAGTTACTTGTACCAGATTTACAATGAGCAGTTCTTC
CDR3: CASSYLYQIYNEQFF

J: TRBJ1-1
V: TRBV18
size: .
D: .
DNA: TGTGCCAGCTCACCCTGGAACACTGAAGCTTTCTTT
CDR3: CASSPWNTEAFF

J: TRBJ1-1
V: TRBV7-6
size: .
D: .
DNA: TGTGCCAGCAGCTTAAAGGGCCTAGGGGACACTGAAGCTTTCTTT
CDR3: CASSLKGLGDTEAFF

J: TRBJ1-2
V: TRBV7-2
size: .
D: TRBD1
DNA: TGTGCCAGCCGCTACTCTGACAGGGCTGGCTACACCTTC
CDR3: CASRYSDRAGYTF

J: TRBJ2-3
V: TRBV28
size: once
D: .
DNA: TGTGCCAGCAGTTTCGGACAGACTATCACAGATACGCAGTATTTT
CDR3: CASSFGQTITDTQYF

J: TRBJ2-3
V: TRBV7-9
size: .
D: TRBD2
DNA: TGTGCCAGCAGCTTCCTGGGGGGGTTGGATACGCAGTATTTT
CDR3: CASSFLGGLDTQYF

J: TRBJ2-1
V: TRBV6-5
size: .
D: .
DNA: TGTGCCAGCAGCACACAGGGAAATGAGCAGTTCTTC
CDR3: CASSTQGNEQFF

J: TRBJ2-1
V: TRBV19
size: once
D: TRBD2
DNA: TGTGCCAGTAGTATCTCGAACCCGGGACTAGCCTACAATGAGCAGTTCTTC
CDR3: CASSISNPGLAYNEQFF

J: TRBJ1-2
V: TRBV6-1
size: once
D: TRBD1
DNA: TGTGCCAGCAGTACCCGACAGGGTGGGAGCTATGGCTACACCTTC
CDR3: CASSTRQGGSYGYTF

J: TRBJ1-2
V: TRBV19
size: .
D: TRBD1
DNA: TGTGCCAGTAGTGGCCGGACAGGGGCCAACTATGGCTACACCTTC
CDR3: CASSGRTGANYGYTF

J: TRBJ2-7
V: TRBV7-3
size: .
D: .
DNA: TGTGCCAGCAGCTTGGGACTTTCCTACGAGCAGTACTTC
CDR3: CASSLGLSYEQYF

J: TRBJ1-2
V: TRBV27
size: .
D: .
DNA: TGTGCCAGCAGTTTAAGGCAGGGTGGCTATGGCTACACCTTC
CDR3: CASSLRQGGYGYTF

J: TRBJ2-7
V: TRBV5-1
size: .
D: TRBD1
DNA: TGCGCCAGCAGCCGGGCCCGGGACAGGGGCTACGAGCAGTACTTC
CDR3: CASSRARDRGYEQYF

J: TRBJ2-4
V: TRBV7-8
size: .
D: TRBD1
DNA: TGTGCCAGCAGCTTAGAAGGTTGCCGTGAGACAGGGAAAGGGGTCAAAAACATTCAGTACTTC
CDR3: CASSLEGCRETGKGVKNIQYF

J: TRBJ1-2
V: TRBV7-8
size: .
D: TRBD1
DNA: TGTGCCAGCAGCTCACCTAGACAGGGGGCACTTGGCTACACCTTC
CDR3: CASSSPRQGALGYTF

J: TRBJ1-5
V: TRBV19
size: few
D: .
DNA: TGTGCCAGTAGTCGGTGGGACACACCTAATCAGCCCCAGCATTTT
CDR3: CASSRWDTPNQPQHF

J: TRBJ1-2
V: TRBV12-5
size: .
D: .
DNA: TGTGCTAGTGGTTTTTTAGACAGGTATGGCTACACCTTC
CDR3: CASGFLDRYGYTF

J: TRBJ1-2
V: TRBV5-1
size: .
D: .
DNA: TGCGCCAGCAGCTTGGGAACTCGGAGATTCTATGGCTACACCTTC
CDR3: CASSLGTRRFYGYTF

J: TRBJ2-1
V: TRBV27
size: .
D: .
DNA: TGTGCCAGCAGTAGAGGGGCTAGCGAGTACAATGAGCAGTTCTTC
CDR3: CASSRGASEYNEQFF

J: TRBJ2-3
V: TRBV6-5
size: .
D: TRBD2
DNA: TGTGCCAGCAGTAAGCGGGGGCCTAGCACAGATACGCAGTATTTT
CDR3: CASSKRGPSTDTQYF

J: TRBJ2-1
V: TRBV14
size: .
D: .
DNA: TGTGCCAGCAGCCGCCGGTACAATGAGCAGTTCTTC
CDR3: CASSRRYNEQFF

J: TRBJ1-1
V: TRBV15
size: .
D: TRBD1
DNA: TGTGCCACCAGCGCAATACAGGGGGACACTGAAGCTTTCTTT
CDR3: CATSAIQGDTEAFF

J: TRBJ2-7
V: TRBV5-1
size: once
D: .
DNA: TGCGCCAGCAGCCCCCCCGCGATTCATGAGCAGTACTTC
CDR3: CASSPPAIHEQYF

J: TRBJ2-5
V: TRBV10-3
size: .
D: TRBD2
DNA: TGTGCCATCATGAGCGGGGGGGCTTCAAGTGAGACCCAGTACTTC
CDR3: CAIMSGGASSETQYF

J: TRBJ2-7
V: TRBV28
size: .
D: TRBD1
DNA: TGTGCCAGCAGTTTCCTCCGGGACAGGGGGTCCTACGAGCAGTACTTC
CDR3: CASSFLRDRGSYEQYF

J: TRBJ1-6
V: TRBV5-6
size: .
D: .
DNA: TGTGCCAGCAGCCCCCGAATGAGCAGCGGGCATTGGTCACCCCTCCACTTT
CDR3: CASSPRMSSGHWSPLHF

J: TRBJ1-1
V: TRBV5-1
size: .
D: .
DNA: TGCGCCAGCAGCCCTACAGGCCCAGGGACTGAAGCTTTCTTT
CDR3: CASSPTGPGTEAFF

J: TRBJ2-5
V: TRBV7-4
size: .
D: TRBD1
DNA: TGTGCCAGCAGGGCCGGGACAGGAAGGGAGACCCAGTACTTC
CDR3: CASRAGTGRETQYF

J: TRBJ1-1
V: TRBV6-1
size: .
D: .
DNA: TGTGCCAGCAGTGAGTTCGGACAGTACCCCACCACTGAAGCTTTCTTT
CDR3: CASSEFGQYPTTEAFF

J: TRBJ1-4
V: TRBV15
size: .
D: TRBD1
DNA: TGTGCCACCAGCATGGGGACAGTCTGGATTGGTGGTGAAAAACTGTTTTTT
CDR3: CATSMGTVWIGGEKLFF